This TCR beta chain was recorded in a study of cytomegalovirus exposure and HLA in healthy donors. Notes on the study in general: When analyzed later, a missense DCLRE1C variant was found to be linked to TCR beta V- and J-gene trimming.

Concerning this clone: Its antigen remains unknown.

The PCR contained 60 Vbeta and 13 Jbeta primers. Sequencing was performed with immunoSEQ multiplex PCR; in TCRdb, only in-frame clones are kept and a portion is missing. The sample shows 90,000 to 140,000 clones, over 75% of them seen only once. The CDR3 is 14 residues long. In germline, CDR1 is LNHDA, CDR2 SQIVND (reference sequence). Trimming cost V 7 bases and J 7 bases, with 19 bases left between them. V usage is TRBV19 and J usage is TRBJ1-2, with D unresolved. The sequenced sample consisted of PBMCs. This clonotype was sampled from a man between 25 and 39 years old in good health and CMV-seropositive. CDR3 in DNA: TGTGCCAGTACCCGAATAGGGAGAAACGGTGGCTACACCTTC. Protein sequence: CASTRIGRNGGYTF.